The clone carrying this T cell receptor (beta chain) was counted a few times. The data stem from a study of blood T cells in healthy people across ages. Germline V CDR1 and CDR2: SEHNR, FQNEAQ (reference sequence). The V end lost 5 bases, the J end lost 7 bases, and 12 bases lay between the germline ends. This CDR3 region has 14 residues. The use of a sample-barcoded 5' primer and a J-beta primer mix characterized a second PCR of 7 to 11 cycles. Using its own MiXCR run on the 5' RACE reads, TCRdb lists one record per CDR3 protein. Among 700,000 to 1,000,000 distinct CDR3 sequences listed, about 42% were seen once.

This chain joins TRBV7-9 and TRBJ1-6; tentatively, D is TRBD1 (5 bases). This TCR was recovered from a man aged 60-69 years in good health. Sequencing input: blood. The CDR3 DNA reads TGTGCCAGCAGCAATGACAGAAGAAATTCACCCCTCCACTTT. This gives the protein CASSNDRRNSPLHF.